This TCR beta chain was identified during a study of lymphopenia after photon versus proton radiotherapy. Findings of the study overall: Proton therapy kept repertoires fairly stable, unlike photons, which gained effector/memory cells.

Sequencing was performed with immunoSEQ multiplex PCR; in TCRdb, only in-frame clones are kept and a portion is missing. The sample has around 20,000 clones; 80% to 95% are singletons. The V end lost 5 bases, the J end lost 9 bases, and 17 bases lay between the germline ends. The germline V gene encodes CDR1 SGHTA and CDR2 FQGTGA. This CDR3 contains 14 residues. In regard to this clone: Its antigen is still unknown.

This rearrangement joins TRBV7-3 to TRBJ2-1; maybe TRBD2 (7 bases). The sequencing here drew on peripheral blood, taken from a patient treated with photon-based radiotherapy. This clonotype was obtained from a woman between 40 and 55 years old with cholangiocarcinoma. Here the CDR3 reads CASSRGQGRGEQFF. The CDR3 DNA follows: TGTGCCAGCAGCAGAGGGCAGGGGAGGGGTGAGCAGTTCTTC.